This T cell receptor beta chain was observed in a study of T cell repertoires in cytomegalovirus infection. TCRdb recomputed calls from the reads with MiXCR, one row per CDR3 protein. The repertoire includes some 400,000 distinct CDR3 sequences, 30% to 40% of them detected once, and approximately 14% sits in the top ten. Source material: PBMCs. This clonotype was sampled from a human donor in good health (CMV status not recorded). Some clones in this sample may be carry-over from other donors' samples.

DNA for the CDR3: TGTGCCAGCAGCCCTAGGACAGGGATCGCCCCGGATACGCAGTATTTT. This translates into CASSPRTGIAPDTQYF. The chain is built from TRBV11-2 and TRBJ2-3; 8 positions agree with TRBD1. The CDR3 is made up of 16 amino acids. Trimming cost V 5 bases and J 6 bases; bases outside gene matches: 13. The germline V gene has CDR1 SGHAT and CDR2 FQNNGV.